The 23 T cell receptor beta chains reported below all come from one sample, sequenced in a study of cytomegalovirus exposure and HLA in healthy donors. The PCR employed 60 Vbeta primers together with 13 Jbeta primers. The assay was immunoSEQ multiplex PCR, and TCRdb's table has in-frame clones only and misses some. The repertoire holds some 150,000 clones, with approximately 80% as singletons. Sequencing input: PBMCs. Receptors were obtained from a woman aged 45-60 years in good health and CMV-seropositive.

V gene TRBV4-3 combines with J gene TRBJ1-2; the D is unclear. Germline values: CDR1 LGHNA, CDR2 YSLEER. The V end was cut by 0 bases, the J end by 3 bases, with 5 bases between. The CDR3 contains 13 residues. As DNA, the CDR3 is TGCGCCAGCAGCCAAGACCGTCACTATGGCTACACCTTC. Amino acids: CASSQDRHYGYTF.

This chain uses TRBV9 with TRBJ2-1; 9 bases fit TRBD2. The CDR3 has 15 residues. V gave up 2 bases and J gave up 9 bases; unmatched junction bases: 9. Germline V gives CDR1 SGDLS, CDR2 YYNGEE. DNA of the CDR3: TGTGCCAGCAGCGTGTCGGGACTAGCAAGAGGTGAGCAGTTCTTC. This gives the protein CASSVSGLARGEQFF.

This sequence joins TRBV19 and TRBJ1-2, with TRBD1 identical over 7 bases. Germline V gene lookup returns CDR1 LNHDA and CDR2 SQIVND (reference sequence). This CDR3 has 12 residues. Trimming removed 11 bases from V and 7 bases from J; junction bases left unmatched: 10. CDR3 DNA sequence: TGTGCCTGCACAGGGGCCCCCTTTGGCTACACCTTC. Translation gives CACTGAPFGYTF.

This clone was counted only a few times. The chain has TRBV9 and TRBJ1-3, with D perhaps TRBD1 (5 bases). Germline-derived CDR1 and CDR2 are SGDLS and YYNGEE. The V end lost 4 bases, the J end lost 3 bases, and 11 bases lay between the germline ends. There are 14 residues in the CDR3. The CDR3 nucleotides are TGTGCCAGCAGCCTCGCAGGGTTTGGAAACACCATATATTTT. Residues: CASSLAGFGNTIYF.

The genes are TRBV21-1 and TRBJ2-7; the table's D call, TRBD1, has no DNA check behind it. TRBV21-1 corresponds to a pseudogene. This CDR3 comprises 15 residues. This CDR3 reads CASSTYGRVAYEQYF. DNA for the CDR3: TGTGCCAGCAGCACCTACGGCAGGGTGGCCTACGAGCAGTACTTC.

The chain recombines TRBV15 with TRBJ2-1; weak D call: TRBD2 (5 bases). The V gene lost 3 bases and the J gene lost 9 bases, with 15 bases spanning the gap. Germline values: CDR1 LNHNV, CDR2 YYDKDF (reference sequence). The CDR3 is 14 amino acids. This CDR3 is CATSSDTRIIEQFF. The CDR3 DNA follows: TGTGCCACCAGCAGTGATACTAGGATCATTGAGCAGTTCTTC. Using reference TRBV15 and TRBJ2-1 for the parts outside the CDR3, the full variable domain is DAMVIQNPRYQVTQFGKPVTLSCSQTLNHNVMYWYQQKSSQAPKLLFHYYDKDFNNEADTPDNFQSRRPNTSFCFLDIRSPGLGDTAMYLCATSSDTRIIEQFFGPGTRLTVL.

The chain couples TRBV10-1 to TRBJ2-7; 9 bases map to TRBD2. CDR1 is WNHNN, CDR2 SYGVQD, per germline (reference sequence). The J segment lost 3 bases and the V segment lost 8 bases, leaving 14 bases of the junction unmatched. The CDR3 sequence is 16 residues long. CDR3 in amino acids: CASAGLAGRAYYEQYF. CDR3 DNA sequence: TGCGCCAGCGCGGGCCTAGCGGGAAGGGCGTACTACGAGCAGTACTTC.

The J gene is TRBJ1-5, the V gene TRBV7-8, with TRBD1 as a possible D gene (5 bases). CDR3 size: 13 residues. V gave up 1 base and J gave up 6 bases, with 7 bases separating them. Germline CDR1 reads SGHVS; CDR2 reads FQNEAQ. The CDR3 DNA reads TGTGCCAGCAGCTTAGACAGGCCTCAGCCCCAGCATTTT. Protein sequence: CASSLDRPQPQHF.

This chain uses TRBV15 with TRBJ2-4, with D possibly being TRBD1 (6 bases). Trimming pared 0 bases from V and 0 bases from J, leaving 9 bases between. This CDR3 spans 16 amino acids. Per the germline V gene, CDR1 is LNHNV and CDR2 is YYDKDF (reference sequence). This CDR3 is CATSREQGIAKNIQYF. The CDR3 bases are TGTGCCACCAGCAGAGAGCAGGGGATAGCCAAAAACATTCAGTACTTC.

This clone was picked up a small number of times. A junction boundary mismatches the germline segment, possibly from a read error. CDR3 bases: TGTTCCAGCAGCTCGGACAGGTGGGGCGGCTACACCTTC. This codes for CSSSSDRWGGYTF. This chain joins TRBV7-9 and TRBJ1-2, with 7 bases that match TRBD1. The CDR3 extends over 13 amino acids. From germline, CDR1 is SEHNR and CDR2 FQNEAQ (reference sequence).

The chain has TRBV5-1 and TRBJ1-1; D remains unclear. V was shortened by 4 bases and J by 5 bases, with 15 bases between the two germline ends. The germline V gene encodes CDR1 SGHRS and CDR2 YFSETQ. The length of the CDR3 is 14 residues. CDR3 in amino acids: CASSPNAAGTEAFF. The CDR3, as DNA: TGCGCCAGCAGCCCGAACGCGGCCGGGACTGAAGCTTTCTTT.

The count of this clone is one. The gene calls are TRBV5-6 and TRBJ2-5; 8 bases map to TRBD1. CDR1 SGHDT and CDR2 YYEEEE come from the germline V gene. The CDR3 length is 17 residues. V lost 1 base, J lost 3 bases, and 11 bases stayed unmatched. CDR3 DNA: TGTGCCAGCAGCTTGTCAGGAGGTCAGGGGGCTGAAGAGACCCAGTACTTC. Translated: CASSLSGGQGAEETQYF.

This clone appeared a single time. The rearrangement joins TRBV4-3 to TRBJ1-2; 9 bases are a match to TRBD1. Germline V gene data show CDR1 as LGHNA and CDR2 as YSLEER. This CDR3 has 17 residues. Trimming took 3 bases from V and 10 from J; bases not matched to a gene: 18. CDR3 residues: CASSQNPGQGYESDYTF. DNA for the CDR3: TGCGCCAGCAGCCAGAATCCGGGACAGGGTTATGAGAGTGACTACACCTTC.

The rearrangement links TRBV11-2 to TRBJ2-2, with D perhaps matching TRBD1 (6 bases). This CDR3 has 14 residues. The germline V gene encodes CDR1 SGHAT and CDR2 FQNNGV. V lost 0 bases, J lost 7 bases, and 9 bases lay in between. DNA for the CDR3: TGTGCCAGCAGCTTAGAACAGGGAATCGGGGAGCTGTTTTTT. As protein: CASSLEQGIGELFF. Full variable domain (outside the CDR3, taken from reference TRBV11-2 and TRBJ2-2): EAGVAQSPRYKIIEKRQSVAFWCNPISGHATLYWYQQILGQGPKLLIQFQNNGVVDDSQLPKDRFSAERLKGVDSTLKIQPAKLEDSAVYLCASSLEQGIGELFFGEGSRLTVL.

The chain carries TRBV4-2 and TRBJ1-1; D unclear. The CDR3 has 13 amino acids. V was shortened by 8 bases and J by 0 bases, with 10 bases between the two germline ends. Germline loops: CDR1 LGHNA, CDR2 YNFKEQ. The CDR3 region is CASERLMNTEAFF. The CDR3 DNA is TGTGCCAGCGAGCGTCTCATGAACACTGAAGCTTTCTTT.

The gene calls are TRBV7-3 and TRBJ2-7, with a possible D match to TRBD1 (7 bases). The CDR3 sequence is 13 residues long. From germline, CDR1 is SGHTA and CDR2 FQGTGA. Deletions cut 4 bases from V and 7 bases from J, with 14 bases between. The CDR3 nucleotides are TGTGCCAGCAGCTCTGTTCCAGGGGGGGAGCAGTACTTC. As protein: CASSSVPGGEQYF.

The rearrangement uses TRBV7-6 and TRBJ1-1; 8 positions agree with TRBD1. CDR3 length: 15 amino acids. In germline, CDR1 is SGHVS, CDR2 FNYEAQ. With V trimmed by 3 bases and J by 2 bases, 5 bases remained unmatched. For the CDR3, the DNA is TGTGCCAGCAGCTTTCGGACAGGGCAAAACACTGAAGCTTTCTTT. It is translated as CASSFRTGQNTEAFF.

Here the CDR3 reads CASRPWGEGEQYF. For the CDR3, the DNA is TGTGCCAGCAGACCTTGGGGCGAAGGGGAGCAGTACTTC. The rearrangement links TRBV6-5 to TRBJ2-7; D perhaps matches TRBD1 (5 bases). Trimming took off 6 bases at V and 7 bases at J, with 16 bases between the two ends. Germline CDR1 MNHEY, CDR2 SVGAGI. This CDR3 comprises 13 residues.

This clone was found a few times. CDR3 loop: CAISEFDYLASEQYF. The DNA for the CDR3 is TGTGCCATCAGTGAGTTCGATTACCTAGCGTCGGAGCAGTACTTC. The chain carries TRBV10-3 and TRBJ2-4; D is perhaps TRBD2 (6 bases). CDR1 and CDR2 from the germline V gene are ENHRY and SYGVKD. This CDR3 contains 15 residues. Trimming shortened V by 1 base and J by 13 bases, and 20 bases separated the two germline ends.

The chain joins TRBV4-1 to TRBJ1-4; 9 nucleotides line up with TRBD1. This CDR3 comprises 14 residues. Germline V gene lookup returns CDR1 MGHRA and CDR2 YSYEKL. V lost 5 bases, J lost 7 bases, and 5 bases stayed unmatched. The CDR3 DNA sequence: TGCGCCAGCAGCTCTCCGGGACAGGGTGAAAAACTGTTTTTT. Translation: CASSSPGQGEKLFF.

The chain recombines TRBV28 with TRBJ1-2; 7 nucleotides line up with TRBD1. V was clipped by 4 bases and J by 3 bases; unmatched bases: 2. Germline V gene sequence: CDR1 MDHEN, CDR2 SYDVKM. This CDR3 is 13 amino acids long. This CDR3 is CASSSGQDYGYTF. The CDR3 DNA reads TGTGCCAGCAGTTCCGGACAGGACTATGGCTACACCTTC.

This clone was observed once. The V and J genes are TRBV28 and TRBJ2-7; the match to TRBD1 covers 8 bases. After removal of 2 bases from V and 5 bases from J, the junction contained 14 bases not matched to a gene. CDR1 and CDR2 (germline): MDHEN, SYDVKM. This CDR3 is 17 amino acids long. The CDR3 DNA reads as TGTGCCAGCAGTTTACAGTCGTACAGGGGGAAGGACCACGAGCAGTACTTC. It codes for CASSLQSYRGKDHEQYF.

This chain connects TRBV11-2 to TRBJ2-1; 11 bases line up with TRBD2. V gave up 5 bases and J gave up 12 bases; unmatched junction bases: 6. The CDR3 is made up of 13 amino acids. From germline, CDR1 is SGHAT and CDR2 FQNNGV. This CDR3 is CASSKGLAAVQFF. The DNA of the CDR3 is TGTGCCAGCAGCAAGGGACTAGCGGCGGTGCAGTTCTTC.